This T cell receptor (beta chain) is from a study of shared T cell receptors in the human thymus. TCRdb's table, derived via immunoSEQ multiplex PCR, lists solely in-frame clones and lacks some. The sample lists 450,000 to 650,000 clones; around 78% were seen once. The same specimen was also included in a second study, on human thymus T cells. That source adds: During corrective heart surgery, resections were taken, and the thymus tissue came from them.

The sample taken for sequencing was thymocytes. This receptor was identified in a boy in the first two years of life with a congenital heart defect.

The CDR3 DNA follows: TGTGCCAGTAGTAGGACCGCCTCGGGACAGGGTAGCAATCAGCCCCAGCATTTT. This codes for CASSRTASGQGSNQPQHF. This chain links TRBV19 with TRBJ1-5; 9 positions match TRBD1. This CDR3 region has 18 residues. V was clipped by 4 bases and J by 0 bases; unmatched bases: 10. Germline CDR1 reads LNHDA; CDR2 reads SQIVND (reference sequence).